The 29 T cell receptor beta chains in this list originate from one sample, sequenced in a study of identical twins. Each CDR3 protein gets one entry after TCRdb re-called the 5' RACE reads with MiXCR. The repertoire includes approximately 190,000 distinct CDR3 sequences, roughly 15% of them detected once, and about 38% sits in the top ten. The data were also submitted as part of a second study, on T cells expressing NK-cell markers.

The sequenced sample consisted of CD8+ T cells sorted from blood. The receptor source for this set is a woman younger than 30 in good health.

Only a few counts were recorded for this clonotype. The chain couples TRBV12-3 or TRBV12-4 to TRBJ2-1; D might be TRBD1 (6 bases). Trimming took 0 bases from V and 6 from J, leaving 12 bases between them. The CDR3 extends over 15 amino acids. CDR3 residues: CASSLAPDSFNEQFF. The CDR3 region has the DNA TGTGCCAGCAGTTTAGCACCGGACAGTTTCAATGAGCAGTTCTTC.

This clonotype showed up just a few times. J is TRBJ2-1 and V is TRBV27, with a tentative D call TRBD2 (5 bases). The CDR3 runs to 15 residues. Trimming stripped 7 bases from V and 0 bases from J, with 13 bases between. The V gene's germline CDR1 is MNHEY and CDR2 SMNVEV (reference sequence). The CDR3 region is CASTPRGLSYNEQFF. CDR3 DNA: TGTGCCAGCACCCCCAGAGGACTCTCCTACAATGAGCAGTTCTTC.

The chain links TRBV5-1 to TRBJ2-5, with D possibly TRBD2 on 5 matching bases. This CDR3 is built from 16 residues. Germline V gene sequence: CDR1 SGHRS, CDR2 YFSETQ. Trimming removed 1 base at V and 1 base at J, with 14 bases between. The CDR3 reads CASSLHPDYIQETQYF. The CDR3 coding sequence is TGCGCCAGCAGCTTGCACCCAGACTACATCCAAGAGACCCAGTACTTC.

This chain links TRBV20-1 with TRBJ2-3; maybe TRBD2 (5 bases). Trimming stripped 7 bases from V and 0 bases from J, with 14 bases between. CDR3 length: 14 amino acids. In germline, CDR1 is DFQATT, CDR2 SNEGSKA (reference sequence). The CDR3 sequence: CSGGDLPSTDTQYF. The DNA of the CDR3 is TGCAGTGGGGGAGATTTGCCCAGCACAGATACGCAGTATTTT.

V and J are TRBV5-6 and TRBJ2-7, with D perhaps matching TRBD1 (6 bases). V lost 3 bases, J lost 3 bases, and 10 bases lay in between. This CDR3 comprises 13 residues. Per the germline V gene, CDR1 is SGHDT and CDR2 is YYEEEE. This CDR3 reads CASSWGLHYEQYF. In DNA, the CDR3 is TGTGCCAGCAGCTGGGGGCTCCACTACGAGCAGTACTTC.

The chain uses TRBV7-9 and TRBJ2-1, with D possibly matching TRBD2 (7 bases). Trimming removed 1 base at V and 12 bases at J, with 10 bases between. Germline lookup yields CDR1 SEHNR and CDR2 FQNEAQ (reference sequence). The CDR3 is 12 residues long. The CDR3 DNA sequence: TGTGCCAGCAGCTTAGGGGGGGGGCGGCAGTTCTTC. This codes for CASSLGGGRQFF.

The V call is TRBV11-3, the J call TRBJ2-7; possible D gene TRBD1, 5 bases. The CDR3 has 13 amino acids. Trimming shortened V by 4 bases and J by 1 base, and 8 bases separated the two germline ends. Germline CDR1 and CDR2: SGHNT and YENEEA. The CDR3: CASSSRVSYEQYF. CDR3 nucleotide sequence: TGTGCCAGCAGCTCCAGGGTATCCTACGAGCAGTACTTC.

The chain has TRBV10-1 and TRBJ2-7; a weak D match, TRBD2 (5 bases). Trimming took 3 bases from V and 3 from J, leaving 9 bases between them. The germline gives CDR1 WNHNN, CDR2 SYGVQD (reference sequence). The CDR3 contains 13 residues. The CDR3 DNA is TGCGCCAGCAGTGATGGACTCGTCTACGAGCAGTACTTC. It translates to CASSDGLVYEQYF.

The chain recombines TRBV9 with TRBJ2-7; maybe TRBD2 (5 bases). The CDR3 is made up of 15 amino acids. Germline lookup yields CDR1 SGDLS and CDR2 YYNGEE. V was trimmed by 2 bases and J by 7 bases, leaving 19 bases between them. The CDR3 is CASSVDMGDTREQYF. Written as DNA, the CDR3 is TGTGCCAGCAGCGTCGACATGGGAGATACGCGGGAGCAGTACTTC.

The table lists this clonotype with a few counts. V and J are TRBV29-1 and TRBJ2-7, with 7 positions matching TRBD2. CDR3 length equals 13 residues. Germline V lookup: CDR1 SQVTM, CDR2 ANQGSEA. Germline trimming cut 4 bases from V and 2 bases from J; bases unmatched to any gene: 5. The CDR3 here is CSVVSGDAYEQYF. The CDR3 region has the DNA TGCAGCGTTGTCAGCGGGGACGCCTACGAGCAGTACTTC.

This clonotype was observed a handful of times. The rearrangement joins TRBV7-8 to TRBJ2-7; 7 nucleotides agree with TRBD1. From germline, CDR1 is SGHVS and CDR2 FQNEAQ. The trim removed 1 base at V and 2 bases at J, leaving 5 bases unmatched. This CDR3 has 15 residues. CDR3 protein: CASSLGRGFTYEQYF. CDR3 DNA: TGTGCCAGCAGCTTAGGCAGGGGGTTTACCTACGAGCAGTACTTC.

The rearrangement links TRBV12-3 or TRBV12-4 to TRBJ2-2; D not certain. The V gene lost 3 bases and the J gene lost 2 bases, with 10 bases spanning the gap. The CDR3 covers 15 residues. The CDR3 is CASSLRRANTGELFF. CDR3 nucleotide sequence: TGTGCCAGCAGTTTGAGGAGAGCAAACACCGGGGAGCTGTTTTTT.

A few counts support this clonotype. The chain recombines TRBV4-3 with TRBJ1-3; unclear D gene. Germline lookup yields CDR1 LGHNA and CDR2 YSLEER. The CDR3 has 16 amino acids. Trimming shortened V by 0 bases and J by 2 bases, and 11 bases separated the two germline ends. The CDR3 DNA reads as TGCGCCAGCAGCCAAGATGGGAGGAATACTGGAAACACCATATATTTT. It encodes CASSQDGRNTGNTIYF.

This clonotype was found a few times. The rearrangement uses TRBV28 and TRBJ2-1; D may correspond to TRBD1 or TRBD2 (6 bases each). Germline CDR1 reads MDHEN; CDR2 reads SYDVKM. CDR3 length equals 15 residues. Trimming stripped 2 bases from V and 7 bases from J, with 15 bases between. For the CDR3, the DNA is TGTGCCAGCAGTTTAATAGGGGGGTTCAAAAATGAGCAGTTCTTC. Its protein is CASSLIGGFKNEQFF.

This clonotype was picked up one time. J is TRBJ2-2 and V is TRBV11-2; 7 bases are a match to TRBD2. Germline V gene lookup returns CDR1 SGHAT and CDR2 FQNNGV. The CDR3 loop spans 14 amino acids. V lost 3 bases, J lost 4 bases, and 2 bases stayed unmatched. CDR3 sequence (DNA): TGTGCCAGCAGCTTGATAGCGGGCACCGGGGAGCTGTTTTTT. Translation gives CASSLIAGTGELFF.

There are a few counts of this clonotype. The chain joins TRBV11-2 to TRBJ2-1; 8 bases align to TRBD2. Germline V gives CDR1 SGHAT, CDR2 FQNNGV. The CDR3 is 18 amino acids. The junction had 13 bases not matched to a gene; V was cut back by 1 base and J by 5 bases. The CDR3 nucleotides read TGTGCCAGCAGCTTAGGCACGAGGGGACTAGTAAGAAACAATGAGCAGTTCTTC. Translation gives CASSLGTRGLVRNNEQFF.

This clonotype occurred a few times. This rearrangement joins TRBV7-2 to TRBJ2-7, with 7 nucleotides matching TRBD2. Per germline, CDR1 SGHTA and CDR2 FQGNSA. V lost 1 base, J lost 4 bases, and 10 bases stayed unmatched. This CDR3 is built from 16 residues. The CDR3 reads CASSLGGGSPGYEQYF. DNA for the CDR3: TGTGCCAGCAGCTTAGGGGGCGGGAGTCCTGGATACGAGCAGTACTTC.

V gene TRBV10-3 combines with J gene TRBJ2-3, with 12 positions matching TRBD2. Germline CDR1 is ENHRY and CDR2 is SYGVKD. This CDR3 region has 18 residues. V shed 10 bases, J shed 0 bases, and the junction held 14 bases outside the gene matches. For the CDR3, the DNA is TGTGCCACCCCCGGGGCTAGCGGGGGGGTTGGGAGCACAGATACGCAGTATTTT. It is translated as CATPGASGGVGSTDTQYF.

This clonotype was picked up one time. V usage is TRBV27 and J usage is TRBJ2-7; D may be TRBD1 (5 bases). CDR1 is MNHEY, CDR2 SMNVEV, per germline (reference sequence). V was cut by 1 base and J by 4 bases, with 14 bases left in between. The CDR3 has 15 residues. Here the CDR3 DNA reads TGTGCCAGCAGTTTATATTCCAGGGTCGGGTACGAGCAGTACTTC. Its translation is CASSLYSRVGYEQYF.

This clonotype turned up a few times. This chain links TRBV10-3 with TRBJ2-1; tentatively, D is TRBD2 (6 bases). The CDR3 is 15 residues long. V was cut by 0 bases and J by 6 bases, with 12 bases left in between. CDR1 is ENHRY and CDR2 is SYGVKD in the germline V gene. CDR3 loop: CAISESPRLVNEQFF. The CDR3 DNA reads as TGTGCCATCAGTGAGTCGCCAAGACTAGTCAATGAGCAGTTCTTC.

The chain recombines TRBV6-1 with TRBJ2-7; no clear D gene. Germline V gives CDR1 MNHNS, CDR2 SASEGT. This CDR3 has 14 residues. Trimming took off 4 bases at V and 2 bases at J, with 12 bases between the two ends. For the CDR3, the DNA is TGTGCCAGCAGTGCTCGTGGAACAGCCTACGAGCAGTACTTC. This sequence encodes CASSARGTAYEQYF.

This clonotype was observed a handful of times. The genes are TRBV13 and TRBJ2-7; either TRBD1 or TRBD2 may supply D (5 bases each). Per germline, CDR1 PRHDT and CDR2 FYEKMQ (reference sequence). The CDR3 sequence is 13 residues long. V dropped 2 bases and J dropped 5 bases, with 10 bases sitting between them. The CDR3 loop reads CASSLWGNHEQYF. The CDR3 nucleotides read TGTGCCAGCAGCTTATGGGGGAATCACGAGCAGTACTTC.

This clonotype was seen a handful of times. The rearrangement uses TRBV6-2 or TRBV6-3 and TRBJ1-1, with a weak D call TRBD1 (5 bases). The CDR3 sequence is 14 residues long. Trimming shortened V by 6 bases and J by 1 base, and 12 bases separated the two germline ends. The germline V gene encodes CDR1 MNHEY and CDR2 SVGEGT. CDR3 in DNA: TGTGCCAGCAGGCTTTGGGGGTCGAACACTGAAGCTTTCTTT. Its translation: CASRLWGSNTEAFF.

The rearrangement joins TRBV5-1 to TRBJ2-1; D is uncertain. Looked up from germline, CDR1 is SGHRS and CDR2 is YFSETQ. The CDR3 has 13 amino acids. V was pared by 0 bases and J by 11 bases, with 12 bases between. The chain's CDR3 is CASSLVLRTKQFF. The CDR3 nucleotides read TGCGCCAGCAGCTTGGTTTTACGTACCAAGCAGTTCTTC.

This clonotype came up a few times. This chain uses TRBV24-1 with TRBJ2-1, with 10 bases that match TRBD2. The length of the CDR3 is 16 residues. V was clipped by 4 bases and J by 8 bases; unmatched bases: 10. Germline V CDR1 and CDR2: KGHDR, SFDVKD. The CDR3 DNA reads TGTGCCACCAGTGACCCATTAGCGGGAGGACGCGATGAGCAGTTCTTC. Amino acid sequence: CATSDPLAGGRDEQFF.

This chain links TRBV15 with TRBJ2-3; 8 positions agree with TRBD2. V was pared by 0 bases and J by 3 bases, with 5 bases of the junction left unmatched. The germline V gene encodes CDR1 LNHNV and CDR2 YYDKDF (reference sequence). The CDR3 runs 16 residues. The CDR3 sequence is CATSRDRGGSTDTQYF. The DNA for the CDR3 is TGTGCCACCAGCAGAGATCGGGGGGGGTCTACAGATACGCAGTATTTT.

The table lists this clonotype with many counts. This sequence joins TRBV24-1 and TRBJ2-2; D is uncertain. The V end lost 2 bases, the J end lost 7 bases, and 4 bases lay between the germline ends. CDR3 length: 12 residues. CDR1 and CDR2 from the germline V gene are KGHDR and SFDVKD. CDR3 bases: TGTGCCACCAGTGATTCAAGCGGGGAGCTGTTTTTT. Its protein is CATSDSSGELFF.

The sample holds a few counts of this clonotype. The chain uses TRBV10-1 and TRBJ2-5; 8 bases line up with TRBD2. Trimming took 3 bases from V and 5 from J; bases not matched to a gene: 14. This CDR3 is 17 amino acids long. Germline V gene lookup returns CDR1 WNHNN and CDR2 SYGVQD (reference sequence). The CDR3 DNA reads TGCGCCAGCAGTGATCCCCTCCCTGCGGGAGGCGACGAGACCCAGTACTTC. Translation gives CASSDPLPAGGDETQYF.

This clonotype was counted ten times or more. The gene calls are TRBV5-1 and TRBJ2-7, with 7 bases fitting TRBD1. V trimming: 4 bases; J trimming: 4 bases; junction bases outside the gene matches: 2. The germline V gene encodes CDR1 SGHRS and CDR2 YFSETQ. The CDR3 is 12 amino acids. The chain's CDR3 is CASSADRYEQYF. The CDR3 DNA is TGCGCCAGCAGCGCGGACAGGTACGAGCAGTACTTC.